The following is a TCR beta chain sequence with its context. Each PCR contained spiked synthetic TR CDR3 controls spanning every V-J pairing. Generated by immunoSEQ multiplex PCR, the TCRdb table keeps only in-frame clones and is missing some. The table has about 33,000 clones, about 88% seen once. The data were taken from a study of multiple sclerosis patients with progressive multifocal leukoencephalopathy. As to time point: time of PML onset. After about 15 to 56 months on natalizumab, the natalizumab-treated patients developed PML. This sequence was found in a human donor with progressive multifocal leukoencephalopathy. Sequencing used PBMCs, obtained from a patient treated with natalizumab.

CDR3: CASSLSGNTIYF. The CDR3 region has the DNA TGTGCCAGCAGCTTGTCCGGGAACACCATATATTTT. The V and J genes are TRBV5-5 and TRBJ1-3, with D unclear. V was pared by 1 base and J by 7 bases, with 6 bases between. Germline CDR1 SGHKS, CDR2 YYEKEE (reference sequence). The CDR3 loop spans 12 amino acids. Filled out from reference TRBV5-5 and TRBJ1-3, the complete variable domain reads DAGVTQSPTHLIKTRGQQVTLRCSPISGHKSVSWYQQVLGQGPQFIFQYYEKEERGRGNFPDRFSARQFPNYSSELNVNALLLGDSALYLCASSLSGNTIYFGEGSWLTVV.